Given below is one T cell receptor (beta chain) in context. No antigen is known for it. Libraries were prepared by immunoSEQ multiplex PCR; TCRdb keeps only in-frame clonotypes and omits some of them. This sample has 140,000 to 150,000 clones, with around 90% found just once. The CDR3 consists of 15 residues. Germline lookup yields CDR1 SQVTM and CDR2 ANQGSEA. V lost 2 bases to trimming and J lost 4 bases; unmatched junction nucleotides: 5. This sample was taken from a study of T cell responses to AZD1222 COVID-19 vaccine. Whole-study findings and limits: There were mostly white British donors and more females than males, and clonal diversity was possibly underestimated.

The sample here was peripheral blood, taken on day 0 of AZD1222 vaccination. This clonotype was obtained from an adult in good health. The chain employs TRBV29-1 and TRBJ2-3; 11 nucleotides align to TRBD2. In nucleotides, the CDR3 is TGCAGCGTTGAATTCTGGGGACTAGCGGCAGATACGCAGTATTTT. Amino acids: CSVEFWGLAADTQYF.